This T cell receptor (beta chain) comes out of a study of beta chain features in type 1 diabetes. The length of the CDR3 is 16 residues. Study results and caveats: TCRB CDR3s were moderately but significantly shorter in Type 1 diabetes patients in all four CD4+ subsets.

Sequencing targeted expressed TCRB transcripts, as all isolated RNA had been reverse transcribed. Produced via immunoSEQ multiplex PCR; TCRdb's table is partial and in-frame only. The sample yields 60,000 to 75,000 clones, roughly 49% seen once. As for this clone: The antigen is undetermined.

Sequencing was carried out using central memory CD4+ T cells from blood. The chain joins TRBV1 to TRBJ2-1; TRBD1, as called in the table, went unchecked against the DNA. TRBV1 is labeled a pseudogene. The source of this sequence is a man in his thirties or forties with type 1 diabetes. CDR3 coding DNA: TGCACCAGCAGCCCTGCGGTAGGGGGCTCCTACAATGAGCAGTTCTTC. It specifies CTSSPAVGGSYNEQFF.